The rows below give T cell receptor beta chains drawn from one sample of a study of blood T cell repertoires in COVID-19. Libraries were prepared by immunoSEQ multiplex PCR; TCRdb keeps only in-frame clonotypes and omits some of them. The profile shows 200,000 to 300,000 clones, roughly 86% of them singletons. The sequenced sample was peripheral blood. These receptors were taken from a woman in her 70s with active or convalescent COVID-19. CDR3s include the opening cysteine and the closing phenylalanine or tryptophan. A D gene is named only where the DNA matches it firmly. A clone size is listed for some rows: how often the clone was seen (once, few, many), or a class if it is expanded.

CASSLDMYSPLHF TGTGCCAGCAGCTTAGATATGTATTCACCCCTCCACTTT TRBJ1-6 - - TRBV11-2
CASSIDRGQPQHF TGTGCCAGTAGTATAGATAGGGGTCAGCCCCAGCATTTT TRBJ1-5 - - TRBV19
CASSIGGAFQETQYF TGTGCCAGTAGTATAGGGGGCGCGTTCCAAGAGACCCAGTACTTC TRBJ2-5 - - TRBV19
CAIQEGTDTQYF TGTGCCATCCAGGAGGGCACAGATACGCAGTATTTT TRBJ2-3 - - TRBV10-3
CASRLRNEQFF TGTGCCAGTAGACTTAGGAATGAGCAGTTCTTC TRBJ2-1 - - TRBV12-3/TRBV12-4
CASSMGQGIGEAFF TGCGCCAGCAGCATGGGACAGGGAATTGGTGAAGCTTTCTTT TRBJ1-1 few TRBD1 TRBV5-1
CASSLGGLANEKLFF TGTGCCAGCAGTTTAGGGGGGTTAGCTAATGAAAAACTGTTTTTT TRBJ1-4 - - TRBV27
CASSQDRVRNEQFF TGTGCCAGCAGCCAAGACAGGGTCAGGAATGAGCAGTTCTTC TRBJ2-1 once - TRBV3-1/TRBV3-2
CASSDRSSSGNTIYF TGTGCCAGTTCGGACAGGTCGAGCTCTGGAAACACCATATATTTT TRBJ1-3 - TRBD1 TRBV19
CASSLDREDLGYTF TGTGCCAGCAGTTTAGACAGGGAAGACCTTGGCTACACCTTC TRBJ1-2 - TRBD1 TRBV28
CASRVGQGGTEAFF TGTGCCAGCAGAGTGGGACAGGGTGGCACTGAAGCTTTCTTT TRBJ1-1 once TRBD1 TRBV6-5
CAFRPGGIGGYTF TGTGCCTTCCGACCCGGGGGGATCGGCGGCTACACCTTC TRBJ1-2 few - TRBV6-5
CASRGTGGTLINEQFF TGTGCCAGCAGAGGGACAGGGGGTACTCTTATCAATGAGCAGTTCTTC TRBJ2-1 - TRBD1 TRBV2
CASSLLRGQGLKLFF TGTGCCAGCAGCCTCTTAAGGGGACAGGGACTCAAACTGTTTTTT TRBJ1-4 - TRBD1 TRBV7-2
CASSSTYGIQETQYF TGTGCCAGTAGCTCGACCTACGGGATCCAAGAGACCCAGTACTTC TRBJ2-5 - - TRBV19
CASSAHRDSNTEAFF TGTGCCAGTAGTGCTCACCGGGACAGTAACACTGAAGCTTTCTTT TRBJ1-1 - TRBD1 TRBV19
CASSPGGLSYNEQFF TGTGCCAGCAGCCCCGGGGGTCTCTCCTACAATGAGCAGTTCTTC TRBJ2-1 - - TRBV7-2
CASSSDRGNEKLFF TGTGCCAGCAGTTCGGACAGGGGGAATGAAAAACTGTTTTTT TRBJ1-4 - TRBD1 TRBV5-6
CASSEQSRSNHTSGEETQYF TGTGCCAGCAGCGAACAATCTAGGTCGAACCACACTAGCGGGGAAGAGACCCAGTACTTC TRBJ2-5 - - TRBV21-1
CASSGTGGSTIYTEAFF TGTGCCAGCAGCGGTACAGGGGGTTCTACGATCTATACTGAAGCTTTCTTT TRBJ1-1 - TRBD1 TRBV7-9
CASSRPGSNQPQHF TGTGCCAGCAGCCGCCCGGGAAGCAATCAGCCCCAGCATTTT TRBJ1-5 - - TRBV7-8
CASSPPDSSTDTQYF TGTGCCAGCAGCCCCCCGGACAGTAGCACAGATACGCAGTATTTT TRBJ2-3 - - TRBV5-6
CASSSSFSSGNTIYF TGTGCCAGCAGCTCTAGTTTCTCCTCTGGAAACACCATATATTTT TRBJ1-3 once - TRBV5-8
CASSPLDSTEAFF TGTGCCAGTAGTCCCTTGGACAGCACTGAAGCTTTCTTT TRBJ1-1 - - TRBV19
CASSLVAGIHEQFF TGTGCCAGCAGCTTAGTGGCGGGTATCCATGAGCAGTTCTTC TRBJ2-1 - - TRBV7-6
CASVTDQTRGEKLFF TGTGCCAGTGTAACCGACCAGACCCGGGGAGAAAAACTGTTTTTT TRBJ1-4 few - TRBV28
CASSARLGTVGPNYEQYF TGTGCCAGCAGTGCGCGGCTTGGGACAGTAGGTCCAAACTACGAGCAGTACTTC TRBJ2-7 - TRBD1 TRBV6-1
CASSGQTAGGYTF TGCGCCAGCAGTGGGCAGACGGCCGGGGGCTACACCTTC TRBJ1-2 - - TRBV10-1
CASSVEGQGYTEAFF TGTGCCAGCAGCGTAGAGGGACAGGGTTACACTGAAGCTTTCTTT TRBJ1-1 - TRBD1 TRBV9